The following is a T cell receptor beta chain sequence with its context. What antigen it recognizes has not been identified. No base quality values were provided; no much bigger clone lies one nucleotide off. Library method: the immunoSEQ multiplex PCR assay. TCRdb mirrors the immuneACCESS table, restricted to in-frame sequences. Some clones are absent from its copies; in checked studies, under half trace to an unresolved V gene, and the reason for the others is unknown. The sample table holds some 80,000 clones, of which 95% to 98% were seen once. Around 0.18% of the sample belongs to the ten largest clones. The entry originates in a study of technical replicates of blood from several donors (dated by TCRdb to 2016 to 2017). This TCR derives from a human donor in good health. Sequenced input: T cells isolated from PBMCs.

The bases read TGTGCCAGCGCTCCGACGGCCGGGACAGGGTTATTTGAGCAGTTCTTC. It specifies CASAPTAGTGLFEQFF. The rearranged segments are TRBV6-4 and TRBJ2-1, with TRBD1 matching 9 junction bases. V is cut back by 8 bases and J by 9 bases, with 17 bases in the junction unmatched. The CDR3 numbers 16 residues from cysteine through phenylalanine. Only the CDR3 portion is preserved as DNA: 48 bases, with reading frame beginning at the first base. CDR1 MRHNA and CDR2 SNTAGT are derived from the germline V gene.